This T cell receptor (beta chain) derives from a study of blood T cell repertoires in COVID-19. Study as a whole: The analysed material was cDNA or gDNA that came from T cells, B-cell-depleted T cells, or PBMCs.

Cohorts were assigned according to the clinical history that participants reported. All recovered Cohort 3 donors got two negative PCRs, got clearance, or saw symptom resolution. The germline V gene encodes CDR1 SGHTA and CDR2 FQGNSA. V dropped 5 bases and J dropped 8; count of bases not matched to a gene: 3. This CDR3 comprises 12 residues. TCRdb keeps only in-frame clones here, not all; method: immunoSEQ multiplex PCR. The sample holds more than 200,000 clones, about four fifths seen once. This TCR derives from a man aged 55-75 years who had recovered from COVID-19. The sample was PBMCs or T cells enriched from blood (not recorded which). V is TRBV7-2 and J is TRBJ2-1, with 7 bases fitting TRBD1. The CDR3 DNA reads TGTGCCAGCAGCGCAGACAGGGATGAGCAGTTCTTC. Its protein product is CASSADRDEQFF.